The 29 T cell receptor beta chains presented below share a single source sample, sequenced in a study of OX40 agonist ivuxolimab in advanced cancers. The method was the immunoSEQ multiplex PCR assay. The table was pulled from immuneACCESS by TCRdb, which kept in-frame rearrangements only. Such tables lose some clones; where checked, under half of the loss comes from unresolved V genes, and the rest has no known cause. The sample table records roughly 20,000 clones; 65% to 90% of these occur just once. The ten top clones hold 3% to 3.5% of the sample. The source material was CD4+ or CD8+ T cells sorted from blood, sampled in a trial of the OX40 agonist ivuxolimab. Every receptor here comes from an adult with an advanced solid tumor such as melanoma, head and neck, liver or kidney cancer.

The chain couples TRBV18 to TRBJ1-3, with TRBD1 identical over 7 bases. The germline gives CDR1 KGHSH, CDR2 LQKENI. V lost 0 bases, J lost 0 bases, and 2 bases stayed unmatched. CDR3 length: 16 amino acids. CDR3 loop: CASSPPGTVSGNTIYF. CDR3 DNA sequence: TGTGCCAGCTCACCACCGGGGACAGTCTCTGGAAACACCATATATTTT.

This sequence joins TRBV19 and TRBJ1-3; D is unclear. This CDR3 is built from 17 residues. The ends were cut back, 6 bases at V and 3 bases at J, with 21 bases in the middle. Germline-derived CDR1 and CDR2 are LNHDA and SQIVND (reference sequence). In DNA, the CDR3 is TGTGCCAGTAGGAACGGCGGGAGAGGAGGTGGTGGAAACACCATATATTTT. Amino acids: CASRNGGRGGGGNTIYF. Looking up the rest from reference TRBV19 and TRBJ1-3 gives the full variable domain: DGGITQSPKYLFRKEGQNVTLSCEQNLNHDAMYWYRQDPGQGLRLIYYSQIVNDFQKGDIAEGYSVSREKKESFPLTVTSAQKNPTAFYLCASRNGGRGGGGNTIYFGEGSWLTVV.

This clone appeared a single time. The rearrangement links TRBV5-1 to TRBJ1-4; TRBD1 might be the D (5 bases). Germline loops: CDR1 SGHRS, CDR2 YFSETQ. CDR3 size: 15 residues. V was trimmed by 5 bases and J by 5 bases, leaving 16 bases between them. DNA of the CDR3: TGCGCCAGCAGACCCACCGGGACTGAGAATGAAAAACTGTTTTTT. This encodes CASRPTGTENEKLFF.

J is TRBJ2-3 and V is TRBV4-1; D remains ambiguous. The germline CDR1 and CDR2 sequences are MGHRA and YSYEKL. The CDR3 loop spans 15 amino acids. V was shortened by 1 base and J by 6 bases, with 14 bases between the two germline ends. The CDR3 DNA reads TGCGCCAGCAGCCAAGCGGTCGCTAACCGGGATACGCAGTATTTT. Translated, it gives CASSQAVANRDTQYF.

The CDR3 loop is CASSQGGNEQFF. CDR3 nucleotide sequence: TGTGCCAGCAGCCAAGGGGGTAATGAGCAGTTCTTC. V and J are TRBV6-6 and TRBJ2-1, with a possible D match to TRBD1 (6 bases). With 6 bases removed from V and 7 bases from J, the gap between germline ends came to 10 bases. Germline loops: CDR1 MNHNY, CDR2 SVGAGI (reference sequence). This CDR3 has 12 residues.

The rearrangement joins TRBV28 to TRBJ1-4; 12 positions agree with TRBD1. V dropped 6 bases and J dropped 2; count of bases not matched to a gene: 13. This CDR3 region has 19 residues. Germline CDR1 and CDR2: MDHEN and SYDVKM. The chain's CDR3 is CASRRDRGRILWTNEKLFF. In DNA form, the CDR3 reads TGTGCCAGCAGAAGGGACAGGGGGCGTATTTTGTGGACTAATGAAAAACTGTTTTTT.

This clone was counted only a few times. CDR3 DNA sequence: TGCGCCAGCAGCTTGGAAGAGACCCAGTACTTC. It yields the protein CASSLEETQYF. This chain uses TRBV5-1 with TRBJ2-5; D not certain. This CDR3 spans 11 amino acids. V lost 0 bases, J lost 3 bases, and 0 bases lay in between. CDR1 SGHRS and CDR2 YFSETQ come from the germline V gene.

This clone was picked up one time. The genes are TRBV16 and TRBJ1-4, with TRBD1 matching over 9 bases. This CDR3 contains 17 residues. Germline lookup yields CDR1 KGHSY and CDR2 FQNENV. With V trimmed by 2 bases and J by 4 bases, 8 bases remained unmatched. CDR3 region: CASSQNRDRDFNEKLFF. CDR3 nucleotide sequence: TGTGCCAGCAGCCAAAACCGGGACAGGGACTTTAATGAAAAACTGTTTTTT.

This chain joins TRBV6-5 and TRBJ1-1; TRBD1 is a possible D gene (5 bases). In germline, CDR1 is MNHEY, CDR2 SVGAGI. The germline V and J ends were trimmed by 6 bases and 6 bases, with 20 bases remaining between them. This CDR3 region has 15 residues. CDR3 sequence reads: CASSEPGRGKAEAFF. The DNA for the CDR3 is TGTGCCAGCAGCGAACCCGGGAGGGGCAAAGCTGAAGCTTTCTTT.

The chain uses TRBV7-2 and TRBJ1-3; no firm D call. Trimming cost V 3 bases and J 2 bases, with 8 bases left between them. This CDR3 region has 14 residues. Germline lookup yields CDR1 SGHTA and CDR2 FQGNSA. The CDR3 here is CASSLVAPGNTIYF. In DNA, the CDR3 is TGTGCCAGCAGCTTGGTAGCACCTGGAAACACCATATATTTT.

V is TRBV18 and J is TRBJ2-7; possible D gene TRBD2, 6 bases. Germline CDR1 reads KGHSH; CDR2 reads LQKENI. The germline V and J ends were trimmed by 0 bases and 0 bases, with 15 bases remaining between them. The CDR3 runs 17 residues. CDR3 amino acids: CASSPPPGVPSSYEQYF. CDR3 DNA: TGTGCCAGCTCACCACCGCCGGGAGTCCCGAGCTCCTACGAGCAGTACTTC.

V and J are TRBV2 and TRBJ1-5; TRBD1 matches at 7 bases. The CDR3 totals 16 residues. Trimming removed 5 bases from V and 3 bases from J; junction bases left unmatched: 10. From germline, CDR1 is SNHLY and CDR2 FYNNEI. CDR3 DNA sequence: TGTGCCAGCAGTCAGACACCCAGGGGGGTCAATCAGCCCCAGCATTTT. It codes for CASSQTPRGVNQPQHF.

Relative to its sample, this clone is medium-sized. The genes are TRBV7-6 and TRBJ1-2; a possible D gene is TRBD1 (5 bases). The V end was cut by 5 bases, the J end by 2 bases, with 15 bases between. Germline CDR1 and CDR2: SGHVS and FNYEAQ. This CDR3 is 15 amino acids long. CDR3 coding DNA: TGTGCCAGCAGCCATCGTAGGGGTGAAAACTATGGCTACACCTTC. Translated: CASSHRRGENYGYTF.

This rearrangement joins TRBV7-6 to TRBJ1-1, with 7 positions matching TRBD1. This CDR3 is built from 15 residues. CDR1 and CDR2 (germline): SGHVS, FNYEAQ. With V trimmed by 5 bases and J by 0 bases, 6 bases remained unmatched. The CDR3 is CASSVGQAMNTEAFF. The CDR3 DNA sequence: TGTGCCAGCAGCGTAGGACAGGCCATGAACACTGAAGCTTTCTTT.

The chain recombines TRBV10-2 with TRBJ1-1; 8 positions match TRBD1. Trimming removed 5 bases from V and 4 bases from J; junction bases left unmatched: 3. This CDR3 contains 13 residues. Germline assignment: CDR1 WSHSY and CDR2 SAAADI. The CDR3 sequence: CASSTTGGTEAFF. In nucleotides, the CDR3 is TGCGCCAGCAGTACCACAGGGGGCACTGAAGCTTTCTTT.

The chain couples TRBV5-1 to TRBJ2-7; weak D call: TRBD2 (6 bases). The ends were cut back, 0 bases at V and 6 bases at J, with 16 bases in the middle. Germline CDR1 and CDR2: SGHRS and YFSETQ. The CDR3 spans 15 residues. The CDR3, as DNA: TGCGCCAGCAGCTTGGCGGAGGGGTCTATAATCGAGCAGTACTTC. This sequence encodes CASSLAEGSIIEQYF.

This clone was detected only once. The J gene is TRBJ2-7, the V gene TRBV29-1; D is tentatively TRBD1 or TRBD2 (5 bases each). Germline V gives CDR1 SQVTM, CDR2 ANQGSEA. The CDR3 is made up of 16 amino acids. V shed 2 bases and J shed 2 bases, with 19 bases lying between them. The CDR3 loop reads CSVEHTGTRAPYEQYF. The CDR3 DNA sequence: TGCAGCGTTGAACACACCGGGACGCGGGCCCCCTACGAGCAGTACTTC.

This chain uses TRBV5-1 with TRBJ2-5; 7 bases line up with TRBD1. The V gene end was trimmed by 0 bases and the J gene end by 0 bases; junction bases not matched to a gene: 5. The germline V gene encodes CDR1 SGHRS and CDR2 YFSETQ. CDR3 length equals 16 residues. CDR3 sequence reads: CASSLGGQTYQETQYF. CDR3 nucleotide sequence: TGCGCCAGCAGCTTGGGGGGACAGACCTACCAAGAGACCCAGTACTTC.

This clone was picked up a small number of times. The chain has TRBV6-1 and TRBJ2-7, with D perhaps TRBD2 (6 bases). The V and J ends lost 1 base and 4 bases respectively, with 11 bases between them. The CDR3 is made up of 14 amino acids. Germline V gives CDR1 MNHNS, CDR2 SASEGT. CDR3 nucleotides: TGTGCCAGCAGTGAAGTTAAAGGGACTTACGAGCAGTACTTC. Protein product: CASSEVKGTYEQYF.

The CDR3 is CASARTGFYEQYF. CDR3 coding DNA: TGTGCCAGCGCACGGACAGGGTTCTACGAGCAGTACTTC. The V and J genes are TRBV28 and TRBJ2-7; TRBD1 aligns across 8 bases. CDR3 size: 13 residues. After removal of 8 bases from V and 3 bases from J, the junction contained 6 bases not matched to a gene. Germline CDR1 and CDR2: MDHEN and SYDVKM.

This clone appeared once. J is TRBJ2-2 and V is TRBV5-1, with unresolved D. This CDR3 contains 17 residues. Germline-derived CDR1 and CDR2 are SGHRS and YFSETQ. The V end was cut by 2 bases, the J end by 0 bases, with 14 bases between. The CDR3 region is CASSFWTWMANTGELFF. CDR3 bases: TGCGCCAGCAGCTTTTGGACCTGGATGGCGAACACCGGGGAGCTGTTTTTT.

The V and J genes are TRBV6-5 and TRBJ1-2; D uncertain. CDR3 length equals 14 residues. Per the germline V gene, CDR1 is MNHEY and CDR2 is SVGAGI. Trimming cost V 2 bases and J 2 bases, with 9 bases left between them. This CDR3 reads CASSYGRQNYGYTF. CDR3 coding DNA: TGTGCCAGCAGTTACGGGAGACAAAACTATGGCTACACCTTC.

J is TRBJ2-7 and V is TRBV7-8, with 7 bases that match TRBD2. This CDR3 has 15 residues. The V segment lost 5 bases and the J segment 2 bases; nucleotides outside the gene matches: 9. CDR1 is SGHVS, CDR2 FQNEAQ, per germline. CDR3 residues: CASSPQSGAPYEQYF. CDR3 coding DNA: TGTGCCAGCAGCCCCCAGAGCGGGGCTCCCTACGAGCAGTACTTC.

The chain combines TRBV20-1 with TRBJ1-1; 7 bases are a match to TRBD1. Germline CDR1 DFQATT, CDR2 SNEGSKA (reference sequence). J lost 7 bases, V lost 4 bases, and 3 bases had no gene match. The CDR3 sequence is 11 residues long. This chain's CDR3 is CSATDRREAFF. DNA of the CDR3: TGCAGTGCTACGGACAGGCGTGAAGCTTTCTTT.

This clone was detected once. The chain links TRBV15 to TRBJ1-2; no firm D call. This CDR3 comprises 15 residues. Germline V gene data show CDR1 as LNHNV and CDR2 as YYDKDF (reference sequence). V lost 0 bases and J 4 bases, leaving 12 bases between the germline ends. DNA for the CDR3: TGTGCCACCAGCAGAGAAAAGGGCGAAGGCTATGGCTACACCTTC. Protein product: CATSREKGEGYGYTF.

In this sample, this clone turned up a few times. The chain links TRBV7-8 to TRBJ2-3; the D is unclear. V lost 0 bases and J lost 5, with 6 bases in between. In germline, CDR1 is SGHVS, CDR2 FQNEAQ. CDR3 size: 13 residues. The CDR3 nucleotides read TGTGCCAGCAGCTTAGCAGGCAGAGATACGCAGTATTTT. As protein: CASSLAGRDTQYF.

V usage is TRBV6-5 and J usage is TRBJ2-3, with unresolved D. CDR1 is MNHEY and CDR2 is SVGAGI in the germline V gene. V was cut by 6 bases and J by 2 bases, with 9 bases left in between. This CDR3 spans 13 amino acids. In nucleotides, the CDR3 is TGTGCCAGCAGACCGACCTACACAGATACGCAGTATTTT. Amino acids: CASRPTYTDTQYF.

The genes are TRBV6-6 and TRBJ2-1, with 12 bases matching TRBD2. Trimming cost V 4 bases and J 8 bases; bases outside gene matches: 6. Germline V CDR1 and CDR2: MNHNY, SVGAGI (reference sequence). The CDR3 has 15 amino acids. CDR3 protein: CASSLPLAGGDEQFF. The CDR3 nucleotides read TGTGCCAGCAGTTTGCCTCTAGCGGGGGGGGATGAGCAGTTCTTC.

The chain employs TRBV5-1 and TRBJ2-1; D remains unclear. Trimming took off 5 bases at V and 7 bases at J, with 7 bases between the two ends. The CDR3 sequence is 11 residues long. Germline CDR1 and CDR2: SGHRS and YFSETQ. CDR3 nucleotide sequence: TGCGCCAGCAGGGAAGGGAATGAGCAGTTCTTC. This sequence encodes CASREGNEQFF.